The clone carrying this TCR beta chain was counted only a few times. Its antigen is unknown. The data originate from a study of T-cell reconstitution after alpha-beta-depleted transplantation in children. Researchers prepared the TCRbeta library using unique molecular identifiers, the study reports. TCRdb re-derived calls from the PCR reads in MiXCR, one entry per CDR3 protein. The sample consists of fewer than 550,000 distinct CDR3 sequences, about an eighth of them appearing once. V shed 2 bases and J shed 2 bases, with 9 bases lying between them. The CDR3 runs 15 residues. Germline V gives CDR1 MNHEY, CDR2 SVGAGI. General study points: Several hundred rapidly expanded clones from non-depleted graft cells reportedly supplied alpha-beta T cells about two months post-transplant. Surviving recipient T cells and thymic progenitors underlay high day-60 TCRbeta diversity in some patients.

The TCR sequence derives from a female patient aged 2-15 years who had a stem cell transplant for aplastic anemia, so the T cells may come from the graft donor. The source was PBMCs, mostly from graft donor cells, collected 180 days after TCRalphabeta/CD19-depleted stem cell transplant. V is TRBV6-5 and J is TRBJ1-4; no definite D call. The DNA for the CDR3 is TGTGCCAGCAGTTACCGCGTGCTGACTAATGAAAAACTGTTTTTT. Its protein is CASSYRVLTNEKLFF.